This T cell receptor (beta chain) came from a study of CD8 T cells in ankylosing spondylitis. Trimming left V 6 bases short and J 16 bases short, with 13 bases between. Germline CDR1 MNHNS, CDR2 SASEGT. This CDR3 spans 10 amino acids. As for this clonotype: Its antigen is unknown.

Study-level results: Made up of eight highly homologous variants, a TCR beta motif appeared characteristic of ankylosing spondylitis blood.

One entry per CDR3 protein, called by TCRdb with MiXCR from the 5' RACE reads. The data contain over 450,000 distinct CDR3 sequences, roughly 13% of them seen just once; the ten biggest clones take up approximately 7%. The rearrangement links TRBV6-1 to TRBJ1-5, with D maybe TRBD1 (6 bases). The sequencing input was blood, either unsorted or a sorted T cell fraction (not recorded which). The receptor was isolated from a male donor with ankylosing spondylitis. Here the CDR3 reads CASRDSSIHF. Written as DNA, the CDR3 is TGTGCCAGCAGGGACAGCTCCATCCATTTT.